These T cell receptor beta chains were read from a single sample in a study of cytomegalovirus exposure and HLA in healthy donors. Using immunoSEQ multiplex PCR, the repertoire was profiled, and TCRdb retains in-frame clones only, with some absent. The sample has under 300,000 clones, over 90% seen once. The sample consisted of PBMCs. All receptors come from a girl aged 2 to 9 in good health and CMV-seronegative. Each CDR3 is given with its conserved first and last residue. A D gene is named only where the DNA matches it firmly. Not every row has a clone size; where given, it reads once, few, many or a size class.

clone size: -; V gene: TRBV7-8; D gene: -; J gene: TRBJ2-3; CDR3 DNA: TGTGCCAGCAGCTTAACCTGGGCGTTTGATACGCAGTATTTT; CDR3 protein: CASSLTWAFDTQYF
clone size: -; V gene: TRBV27; D gene: -; J gene: TRBJ2-1; CDR3 DNA: TGTGCCAGCAGTCCGTCCCGGGGAGCAAAGACCTCCTACAATGAGCAGTTCTTC; CDR3 protein: CASSPSRGAKTSYNEQFF
clone size: -; V gene: TRBV10-2; D gene: -; J gene: TRBJ1-5; CDR3 DNA: TGCGCCAGCAGGGAAGGGGGTGGCAATCAGCCCCAGCATTTT; CDR3 protein: CASREGGGNQPQHF
clone size: -; V gene: TRBV7-9; D gene: -; J gene: TRBJ1-6; CDR3 DNA: TGTGCCAGCAGCTTAGTTATGGGCCCCTATAATTCACCCCTCCACTTT; CDR3 protein: CASSLVMGPYNSPLHF
clone size: -; V gene: TRBV2; D gene: TRBD2; J gene: TRBJ2-2; CDR3 DNA: TGTGCCAGCAACCCCACTAGCGGGGGGAACACCGGGGAGCTGTTTTTT; CDR3 protein: CASNPTSGGNTGELFF
clone size: few; V gene: TRBV4-1; D gene: TRBD1; J gene: TRBJ1-1; CDR3 DNA: TGCGCCAGCAGCCAAAAGACAGGGTTGAACACTGAAGCTTTCTTT; CDR3 protein: CASSQKTGLNTEAFF
clone size: -; V gene: TRBV9; D gene: TRBD1; J gene: TRBJ1-6; CDR3 DNA: TGTGCCAGCAGCGTAGAAGGACAGGTCGAGTCACCCCTCCACTTT; CDR3 protein: CASSVEGQVESPLHF
clone size: -; V gene: TRBV5-5; D gene: TRBD2; J gene: TRBJ2-2; CDR3 DNA: TGTGCCAGCAGCTTGATGCGGGGGGATGGCACCGGGGAGCTGTTTTTT; CDR3 protein: CASSLMRGDGTGELFF
clone size: -; V gene: TRBV19; D gene: TRBD1; J gene: TRBJ1-4; CDR3 DNA: TGTGCCAGTAGTATTACAGGGGCTAATGAAAAACTGTTTTTT; CDR3 protein: CASSITGANEKLFF
clone size: -; V gene: TRBV5-4; D gene: -; J gene: TRBJ2-3; CDR3 DNA: TGTGCCAGCAACCTCGGGACAACCCGCACAGATACGCAGTATTTT; CDR3 protein: CASNLGTTRTDTQYF
clone size: -; V gene: TRBV7-8; D gene: TRBD1; J gene: TRBJ1-4; CDR3 DNA: TGTGCCAGCAGCTTGATCAAGCCCGGGACAGCTAATGAAAAACTGTTTTTT; CDR3 protein: CASSLIKPGTANEKLFF
clone size: -; V gene: TRBV30; D gene: TRBD1; J gene: TRBJ1-6; CDR3 DNA: TGTGCCTGGAGTGTTACAGGGGGCTATTCACCCCTCCACTTT; CDR3 protein: CAWSVTGGYSPLHF
clone size: -; V gene: TRBV7-9; D gene: -; J gene: TRBJ2-1; CDR3 DNA: TGTGCCAGCAGCTCCCCGAGTGAGCGAACATACGAGCAGTTCTTC; CDR3 protein: CASSSPSERTYEQFF
clone size: -; V gene: TRBV10-3; D gene: TRBD1; J gene: TRBJ1-2; CDR3 DNA: TGTGCCATCAGTGAGTCGACAGGGGACAGCTACACCTTC; CDR3 protein: CAISESTGDSYTF
clone size: -; V gene: TRBV2; D gene: -; J gene: TRBJ1-1; CDR3 DNA: TGTGCCAGCAGAATAGCGGGCACTGAAGCTTTCTTT; CDR3 protein: CASRIAGTEAFF
clone size: -; V gene: TRBV9; D gene: TRBD2; J gene: TRBJ2-1; CDR3 DNA: TGTGCCAGCAGCGCCCGACGGGGGGGCAAATGCAATGAGCAGTTCTTC; CDR3 protein: CASSARRGGKCNEQFF
clone size: -; V gene: TRBV27; D gene: TRBD1; J gene: TRBJ1-1; CDR3 DNA: TGTGCCAGCAGTTTATTAAGGGGGCTTGGGTACACTGAAGCTTTCTTT; CDR3 protein: CASSLLRGLGYTEAFF
clone size: -; V gene: TRBV7-9; D gene: -; J gene: TRBJ1-4; CDR3 DNA: TGTGCCAGCAGCTTAGTTCTGGGCGAAAAACTGTTTTTT; CDR3 protein: CASSLVLGEKLFF
clone size: -; V gene: TRBV13; D gene: TRBD1; J gene: TRBJ2-3; CDR3 DNA: TGTGCCAGCCTACAGGGGGAAGATACGCAGTATTTT; CDR3 protein: CASLQGEDTQYF
clone size: -; V gene: TRBV5-1; D gene: TRBD2; J gene: TRBJ2-3; CDR3 DNA: TGCGCCAGCAGCTTGGCCCTAGCGGGGGGCGGGGATACGCAGTATTTT; CDR3 protein: CASSLALAGGGDTQYF
clone size: -; V gene: TRBV6-1; D gene: TRBD1; J gene: TRBJ1-1; CDR3 DNA: TGTGCCAGCAGGGACAGGGGATTGACTGAAGCTTTCTTT; CDR3 protein: CASRDRGLTEAFF
clone size: -; V gene: TRBV7-2; D gene: -; J gene: TRBJ2-7; CDR3 DNA: TGTGCCAGCAGCTTAGTTCGGGGCTACGAGCAGTACTTC; CDR3 protein: CASSLVRGYEQYF
clone size: -; V gene: TRBV7-7; D gene: -; J gene: TRBJ2-7; CDR3 DNA: TGTGCCAGCAGCCCATCCGGGTTCATCGACGAGCAGTACTTC; CDR3 protein: CASSPSGFIDEQYF
clone size: -; V gene: TRBV28; D gene: -; J gene: TRBJ1-1; CDR3 DNA: TGTGCCAGCAGCCAGTTGTTATGGGGGGGCCGGAACACTGAAGCTTTCTTT; CDR3 protein: CASSQLLWGGRNTEAFF
clone size: -; V gene: TRBV2; D gene: -; J gene: TRBJ1-3; CDR3 DNA: TGTGCCAGCGGGTGGGAGGGAAACACCATATATTTT; CDR3 protein: CASGWEGNTIYF